These 8 T cell receptor beta chains were sequenced from one sample in a study of cytomegalovirus exposure and HLA in healthy donors. PCR amplification relied on 60 Vbeta primers (plus 13 Jbeta primers). Sequenced by immunoSEQ multiplex PCR; TCRdb stores in-frame clones only, minus some. There are about 190,000 clones in the sample; around 87% occur only once, and 1.3% lies in the top ten. The specimen sequenced was PBMCs. These receptors originate from a man aged 30-40 years in good health and CMV-seronegative.

The V and J genes are TRBV5-1 and TRBJ2-1; no reliable D call. CDR3 length: 16 amino acids. V lost 4 bases and J lost 3, with 17 bases in between. Germline CDR1 SGHRS, CDR2 YFSETQ. The CDR3 is CASSPTLGGGYNEQFF. For the CDR3, the DNA is TGCGCCAGCAGCCCCACCCTTGGCGGCGGCTACAATGAGCAGTTCTTC.

CDR3 DNA sequence: TGTGCCAGCAGCAAAACTAGCGGGAGGAATGAGCAGTTCTTC. Its protein product is CASSKTSGRNEQFF. V gene TRBV14 combines with J gene TRBJ2-1; the match to TRBD2 covers 12 bases. CDR1 is SGHDN and CDR2 is FVKESK in the germline V gene. Trimming took 5 bases from V and 7 from J; bases not matched to a gene: 3. This CDR3 region has 14 residues.

This clone was found once. The chain combines TRBV5-6 with TRBJ2-7; D uncertain. This CDR3 contains 13 residues. The germline V gene has CDR1 SGHDT and CDR2 YYEEEE. V was clipped by 4 bases and J by 4 bases, with 12 bases between them. CDR3 DNA: TGTGCCAGCAGCCCCGCCAGCGATTACGAGCAGTACTTC. Its translation: CASSPASDYEQYF.

CDR3 in amino acids: CASGPISPGVDTEAFF. The CDR3, as DNA: TGTGCCAGCGGCCCAATCTCACCAGGGGTGGACACTGAAGCTTTCTTT. The V gene is TRBV7-9, the J gene TRBJ1-1; perhaps TRBD1 as D (6 bases). CDR3 size: 16 residues. CDR1 and CDR2 (germline): SEHNR, FQNEAQ (reference sequence). V shed 8 bases and J shed 3 bases, with 22 bases lying between them.

The chain carries TRBV5-1 and TRBJ2-1; tentatively, D is TRBD1 (6 bases). The germline gives CDR1 SGHRS, CDR2 YFSETQ. V lost 2 bases to trimming and J lost 3 bases, with 12 bases between them. The CDR3 totals 15 residues. In DNA, the CDR3 is TGCGCCAGCAGCTTTGGACAGAGCGTCTACAATGAGCAGTTCTTC. Translation: CASSFGQSVYNEQFF.

The V call is TRBV5-1, the J call TRBJ1-2; D is perhaps TRBD1 (6 bases). The V end was cut by 5 bases, the J end by 0 bases, with 20 bases between. The length of the CDR3 is 17 residues. Germline CDR1 and CDR2: SGHRS and YFSETQ. CDR3 DNA: TGCGCCAGCAGGGGGGACAATAACTACTTAGCTAACTATGGCTACACCTTC. Protein: CASRGDNNYLANYGYTF.

The chain carries TRBV30 and TRBJ2-3, with D uncertain. Trimming took 0 bases from V and 6 from J, leaving 7 bases between them. The CDR3 extends over 12 amino acids. Germline V gives CDR1 GTSNPN, CDR2 SVGIG (reference sequence). CDR3 loop: CAWSVKSDTQYF. The CDR3 nucleotides are TGTGCCTGGAGTGTGAAGAGCGATACGCAGTATTTT. The whole variable domain, remainder taken from reference TRBV30 and TRBJ2-3, is SQTIHQWPATLVQPVGSPLSLECTVEGTSNPNLYWYRQAAGRGLQLLFYSVGIGQISSEVPQNLSASRPQDRQFILSSKKLLLSDSGFYLCAWSVKSDTQYFGPGTRLTVL.

The chain joins TRBV28 to TRBJ1-1; 8 nucleotides agree with TRBD1. Germline V CDR1 and CDR2: MDHEN, SYDVKM. With 6 bases clipped from V and 10 bases from J, the junction kept 4 bases outside the gene matches. The CDR3 is 11 amino acids. The CDR3 coding sequence is TGTGCCAGCAGCCTTGGGACAGGAGCTTTCTTT. Residues: CASSLGTGAFF.